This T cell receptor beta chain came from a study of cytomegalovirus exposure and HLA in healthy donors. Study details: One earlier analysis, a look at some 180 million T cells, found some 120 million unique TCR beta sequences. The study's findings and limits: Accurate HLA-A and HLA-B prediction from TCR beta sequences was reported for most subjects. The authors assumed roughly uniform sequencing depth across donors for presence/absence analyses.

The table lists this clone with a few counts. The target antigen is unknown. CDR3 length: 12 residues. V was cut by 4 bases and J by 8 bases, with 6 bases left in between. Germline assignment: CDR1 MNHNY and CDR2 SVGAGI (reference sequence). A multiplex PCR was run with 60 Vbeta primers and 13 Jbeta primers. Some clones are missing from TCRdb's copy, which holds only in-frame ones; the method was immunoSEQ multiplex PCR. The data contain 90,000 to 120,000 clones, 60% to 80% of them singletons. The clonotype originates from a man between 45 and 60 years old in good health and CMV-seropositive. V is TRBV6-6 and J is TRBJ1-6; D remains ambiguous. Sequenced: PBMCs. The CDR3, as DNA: TGTGCCAGCAGTTTCCCGTATTCACCCCTCCACTTT. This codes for CASSFPYSPLHF.